The 30 T cell receptor beta chains presented below share a single source sample, sequenced in a study of blood T cell repertoires in COVID-19. Generated by immunoSEQ multiplex PCR, the TCRdb table keeps only in-frame clones and is missing some. Of roughly 51,000 clones listed, roughly 87% were seen once; the top ten hold 5% to 7%. Sequencing was done on a sample of peripheral blood. These receptors originate from a man aged 50 to 59 with active COVID-19.

The chain carries TRBV7-2 and TRBJ1-2; D is unclear. In germline, CDR1 is SGHTA, CDR2 FQGNSA. The CDR3 totals 15 residues. The V gene lost 5 bases and the J gene lost 0 bases, with 13 bases spanning the gap. The CDR3 spells CASSPEPGANYGYTF. In nucleotides, the CDR3 is TGTGCCAGCAGCCCCGAACCGGGAGCTAACTATGGCTACACCTTC.

This clone occurred a few times. The rearrangement joins TRBV10-3 to TRBJ2-1, with 10 bases that match TRBD2. CDR3 length equals 19 residues. The J segment lost 0 bases and the V segment lost 3 bases, leaving 11 bases of the junction unmatched. CDR1 is ENHRY, CDR2 SYGVKD, per germline. CDR3 coding DNA: TGTGCCATCAGTGATAGCGCGTGGGCTAGCGGGAGCTCCTACAATGAGCAGTTCTTC. This translates into CAISDSAWASGSSYNEQFF.

The chain links TRBV4-3 to TRBJ2-1; 9 nucleotides align to TRBD2. In germline, CDR1 is LGHNA, CDR2 YSLEER. This CDR3 comprises 14 residues. The V and J ends lost 3 bases and 6 bases, in that order; junction bases with no gene match: 3. DNA for the CDR3: TGCGCCAGCAGCCAGGGCGGGAGGGTCAATGAGCAGTTCTTC. Translation: CASSQGGRVNEQFF.

The chain combines TRBV7-9 with TRBJ2-7; TRBD2 aligns across 9 bases. CDR3 length: 13 amino acids. From germline, CDR1 is SEHNR and CDR2 FQNEAQ (reference sequence). Trimming cost V 3 bases and J 7 bases; bases outside gene matches: 4. The CDR3 nucleotides are TGTGCCAGCAGCTTGGCGGGAGGGCGGGAGCAGTACTTC. The encoded protein is CASSLAGGREQYF.

The V and J genes are TRBV9 and TRBJ1-2, with 7 bases matching TRBD1. The CDR3 loop spans 15 amino acids. The germline V gene has CDR1 SGDLS and CDR2 YYNGEE. The trim removed 0 bases at V and 4 bases at J, leaving 6 bases unmatched. The CDR3 DNA sequence: TGTGCCAGCAGCGTAGTTGGGGCAGGGGGCTATGGCTACACCTTC. Translation: CASSVVGAGGYGYTF.

This clone was seen more than once but under ten times. The CDR3 coding sequence is TGTGCCAGCAGCTTAGGGGCCTCATACAATGAGCAGTTCTTC. Translated: CASSLGASYNEQFF. The chain carries TRBV7-2 and TRBJ2-1; the D is unclear. Germline V gives CDR1 SGHTA, CDR2 FQGNSA. The CDR3 is 14 amino acids. Trimming removed 1 base at V and 4 bases at J, with 8 bases between. Using reference TRBV7-2 and TRBJ2-1 for the parts outside the CDR3, the full variable domain is GAGVSQSPSNKVTEKGKDVELRCDPISGHTALYWYRQSLGQGLEFLIYFQGNSAPDKSGLPSDRFSAERTGGSVSTLTIQRTQQEDSAVYLCASSLGASYNEQFFGPGTRLTVL.

This chain joins TRBV4-2 and TRBJ2-1; 9 nucleotides align to TRBD2. This CDR3 is built from 16 residues. V dropped 3 bases and J dropped 9; count of bases not matched to a gene: 12. Germline loops: CDR1 LGHNA, CDR2 YNFKEQ. The CDR3 reads CASSQGLAGGQGEQFF. In nucleotides, the CDR3 is TGTGCCAGCAGCCAGGGTCTGGCGGGGGGGCAGGGTGAGCAGTTCTTC.

V gene TRBV7-2 combines with J gene TRBJ1-1; perhaps TRBD1 as D (6 bases). CDR1 is SGHTA, CDR2 FQGNSA, per germline. The CDR3 contains 13 residues. Deletions cut 4 bases from V and 1 base from J, with 7 bases between. CDR3 nucleotide sequence: TGTGCCAGCAGCTCGGGACAGAACACTGAAGCTTTCTTT. Encoded protein: CASSSGQNTEAFF. Using reference TRBV7-2 and TRBJ1-1 for the parts outside the CDR3, the full variable domain is GAGVSQSPSNKVTEKGKDVELRCDPISGHTALYWYRQSLGQGLEFLIYFQGNSAPDKSGLPSDRFSAERTGGSVSTLTIQRTQQEDSAVYLCASSSGQNTEAFFGQGTRLTVV.

The J gene is TRBJ2-2, the V gene TRBV12-5, with D perhaps matching TRBD2 (5 bases). The germline V gene encodes CDR1 LGHNT and CDR2 FRNRAP. CDR3 length equals 12 residues. The CDR3 is CAGGRDTGELFF. The CDR3 nucleotides are TGTGCCGGCGGGCGCGACACCGGGGAGCTGTTTTTT.

This clone was detected a few times. The sample contains more than one DNA sequence encoding this CDR3. The chain links TRBV4-3 to TRBJ2-6, with D unclear. The germline CDR1 and CDR2 sequences are LGHNA and YSLEER. The CDR3 consists of 17 residues. With 1 base removed from V and 0 bases from J, the gap between germline ends came to 10 bases. The DNA for the CDR3 is TGCGCCAGCAGCCAAGTGGCAGGCAACTCTGGGGCCAACGTCCTGACTTTC. As protein: CASSQVAGNSGANVLTF.

In its sample, this clone was seen a few times. V usage is TRBV28 and J usage is TRBJ1-6; D gene unclear. CDR1 is MDHEN, CDR2 SYDVKM, per germline. The CDR3 consists of 12 residues. V was clipped by 5 bases and J by 18 bases, with 17 bases between them. For the CDR3, the DNA is TGTGCCAGCAGTACGACTGCTGCAATTTCCCACTTT. Translated: CASSTTAAISHF.

The V call is TRBV30, the J call TRBJ2-3; TRBD2 is a possible D gene (5 bases). The length of the CDR3 is 12 residues. Germline V CDR1 and CDR2: GTSNPN, SVGIG (reference sequence). The V end lost 5 bases, the J end lost 3 bases, and 9 bases lay between the germline ends. The CDR3 nucleotides are TGTGCCTGGGGGAGAGGTACAGATACGCAGTATTTT. This encodes CAWGRGTDTQYF.

The J gene is TRBJ1-2, the V gene TRBV7-9, with D tentatively TRBD1 (6 bases). The V and J ends lost 0 bases and 4 bases respectively, with 15 bases between them. The CDR3 consists of 16 residues. The V gene's germline CDR1 is SEHNR and CDR2 FQNEAQ (reference sequence). CDR3 region: CASSLATGQNTYGYTF. Here the CDR3 DNA reads TGTGCCAGCAGCTTAGCAACCGGACAGAATACCTATGGCTACACCTTC.

As for this clone: The junction departs from the called germline gene at one end, perhaps through a read error. The chain employs TRBV7-7 and TRBJ2-1; tentatively, D is TRBD2 (6 bases). Germline CDR1 is SSHAT and CDR2 is FNYEAQ (reference sequence). CDR3 length: 14 residues. The CDR3: CASSRNPSANEQFF. The CDR3 nucleotides are TGTGCTAGCAGCCGCAACCCTAGCGCCAATGAGCAGTTCTTC.

J is TRBJ2-7 and V is TRBV2; 10 bases are shared with TRBD1. Germline values: CDR1 SNHLY, CDR2 FYNNEI. The CDR3 totals 14 residues. J gave up 4 bases and V 6 bases, and 6 bases lay outside the gene matches. CDR3 residues: CASRRDRGVYEQYF. CDR3 nucleotides: TGTGCCAGCAGACGGGACAGGGGAGTGTACGAGCAGTACTTC.

CDR3 nucleotide sequence: TGTGCCAGCTCATCCTCATCCCCACAGGGGGCGTCAGGGGGAACTAATGAAAAACTGTTTTTT. This sequence encodes CASSSSSPQGASGGTNEKLFF. V gene TRBV18 combines with J gene TRBJ1-4, with 9 positions matching TRBD1. CDR3 size: 21 residues. Germline-derived CDR1 and CDR2 are KGHSH and LQKENI. V was clipped by 5 bases and J by 1 base; unmatched bases: 20.

The V and J genes are TRBV5-1 and TRBJ2-6; TRBD1 might be the D (5 bases). Germline CDR1 and CDR2: SGHRS and YFSETQ. The CDR3 covers 16 residues. The germline V and J ends were trimmed by 4 bases and 4 bases, with 15 bases remaining between them. Here the CDR3 reads CASSLLVGLGANVLTF. CDR3 bases: TGCGCCAGCAGCCTCCTCGTGGGGCTGGGGGCCAACGTCCTGACTTTC.

V and J are TRBV19 and TRBJ1-1; 9 bases match TRBD1. Germline V lookup: CDR1 LNHDA, CDR2 SQIVND (reference sequence). V shed 5 bases and J 5 bases; nucleotides not matched to a gene: 9. The CDR3 extends over 15 amino acids. CDR3 bases: TGTGCCAGTAGTGACCGCCGACAGGGGGGAACTGAAGCTTTCTTT. It yields the protein CASSDRRQGGTEAFF.

V and J are TRBV18 and TRBJ2-3; 7 nucleotides match TRBD2. Germline V gene lookup returns CDR1 KGHSH and CDR2 LQKENI. The V segment lost 6 bases and the J segment 0 bases; nucleotides outside the gene matches: 6. This CDR3 contains 15 residues. The CDR3 region has the DNA TGTGCCAGCTCCCGGGACTACTCTAGCACAGATACGCAGTATTTT. Translating gives CASSRDYSSTDTQYF.

The gene calls are TRBV30 and TRBJ1-1; 7 bases are a match to TRBD1. This CDR3 comprises 17 residues. In germline, CDR1 is GTSNPN, CDR2 SVGIG (reference sequence). The ends lost 3 bases at V and 0 bases at J; junction bases unmatched: 13. The CDR3 DNA sequence: TGTGCCTGGAGGCCTACAGGGGCAAGGGGCCTGAACACTGAAGCTTTCTTT. Its protein product is CAWRPTGARGLNTEAFF. Complete variable domain (other parts from reference TRBV30 and TRBJ1-1): SQTIHQWPATLVQPVGSPLSLECTVEGTSNPNLYWYRQAAGRGLQLLFYSVGIGQISSEVPQNLSASRPQDRQFILSSKKLLLSDSGFYLCAWRPTGARGLNTEAFFGQGTRLTVV.

This sequence joins TRBV4-3 and TRBJ1-4; the D is unclear. In germline, CDR1 is LGHNA, CDR2 YSLEER. This CDR3 contains 14 residues. Deletions cut 1 base from V and 6 bases from J, with 9 bases between. CDR3 region: CASSQVPGDEKLFF. In nucleotides, the CDR3 is TGCGCCAGCAGCCAAGTTCCCGGAGATGAAAAACTGTTTTTT.

V and J are TRBV18 and TRBJ2-7; D unresolved. Trimming stripped 5 bases from V and 7 bases from J, with 15 bases between. The CDR3 is made up of 13 amino acids. Germline CDR1 KGHSH, CDR2 LQKENI. CDR3 sequence reads: CASSAYPQAEQYF. The CDR3 DNA reads as TGTGCCAGCTCAGCCTACCCCCAGGCAGAGCAGTACTTC.

The chain links TRBV4-1 to TRBJ1-4; D remains unclear. This CDR3 comprises 15 residues. Between the trimmed V and J ends, which lost 0 bases and 6 bases, there was a span of 11 bases. The germline gives CDR1 MGHRA, CDR2 YSYEKL. As DNA, the CDR3 is TGCGCCAGCAGCCAAGATCGACCTGAGGATGAAAAACTGTTTTTT. Residues: CASSQDRPEDEKLFF.

The rearrangement joins TRBV19 to TRBJ2-1; no firm D call. V dropped 1 base and J dropped 5 bases, with 9 bases sitting between them. Per the germline V gene, CDR1 is LNHDA and CDR2 is SQIVND (reference sequence). The CDR3 contains 14 residues. Here the CDR3 DNA reads TGTGCCAGTAGTATAGCTACCCATGACAATGAGCAGTTCTTC. It encodes CASSIATHDNEQFF.

This clone is a singleton in its sample. The chain carries TRBV5-1 and TRBJ1-1, with 11 bases identical to TRBD1. Germline CDR1 reads SGHRS; CDR2 reads YFSETQ. The CDR3 runs 15 residues. V shed 4 bases and J 5 bases; nucleotides not matched to a gene: 7. The CDR3 nucleotides read TGCGCCAGCAGCCCCCAGGGACAGGGGGTGACTGAAGCTTTCTTT. Translation gives CASSPQGQGVTEAFF.

V and J are TRBV9 and TRBJ2-7; 10 bases agree with TRBD1. CDR3 length: 16 amino acids. Losses at the gene ends were 4 bases for V and 4 bases for J; bases not matched to a gene: 11. The germline V gene has CDR1 SGDLS and CDR2 YYNGEE. CDR3 in DNA: TGTGCCAGCAGCTTAAACTCGGGACAGGGGTTATACGAGCAGTACTTC. Translating gives CASSLNSGQGLYEQYF.

V and J are TRBV15 and TRBJ1-3, with 8 bases lining up with TRBD1. CDR3 length: 16 amino acids. Trimming cost V 0 bases and J 4 bases; bases outside gene matches: 5. Germline loops: CDR1 LNHNV, CDR2 YYDKDF (reference sequence). The CDR3 loop is CATSREDRAGGNTIYF. CDR3 bases: TGTGCCACCAGCAGAGAGGACAGGGCGGGAGGAAACACCATATATTTT.

V and J are TRBV14 and TRBJ2-1; perhaps TRBD2 as D (7 bases). This CDR3 is 16 amino acids long. The germline gives CDR1 SGHDN, CDR2 FVKESK. Deletions cut 3 bases from V and 6 bases from J, with 18 bases between. CDR3 in amino acids: CASSQPGASGFNEQFF. The DNA for the CDR3 is TGTGCCAGCAGCCAGCCAGGGGCTAGCGGCTTCAATGAGCAGTTCTTC. Drawing the rest from reference TRBV14 and TRBJ2-1, the complete variable domain is EAGVTQFPSHSVIEKGQTVTLRCDPISGHDNLYWYRRVMGKEIKFLLHFVKESKQDESGMPNNRFLAERTGGTYSTLKVQPAELEDSGVYFCASSQPGASGFNEQFFGPGTRLTVL.

The rearrangement links TRBV5-5 to TRBJ2-1; 16 bases line up with TRBD2. V was clipped by 4 bases and J by 13 bases; unmatched bases: 11. The CDR3 spans 16 residues. CDR1 is SGHKS and CDR2 is YYEKEE in the germline V gene (reference sequence). The CDR3 DNA is TGTGCCAGCAGCCTGGGGACTAGCGGGAGGGCCATGCTTCAGTTCTTC. It is translated as CASSLGTSGRAMLQFF.

The chain carries TRBV6-5 and TRBJ1-1; no clear D gene. The length of the CDR3 is 14 residues. V dropped 5 bases and J dropped 1 base, with 11 bases sitting between them. Looked up from germline, CDR1 is MNHEY and CDR2 is SVGAGI. Here the CDR3 reads CASSLRWANTEAFF. The CDR3 DNA reads TGTGCCAGCAGTCTCCGTTGGGCGAACACTGAAGCTTTCTTT.